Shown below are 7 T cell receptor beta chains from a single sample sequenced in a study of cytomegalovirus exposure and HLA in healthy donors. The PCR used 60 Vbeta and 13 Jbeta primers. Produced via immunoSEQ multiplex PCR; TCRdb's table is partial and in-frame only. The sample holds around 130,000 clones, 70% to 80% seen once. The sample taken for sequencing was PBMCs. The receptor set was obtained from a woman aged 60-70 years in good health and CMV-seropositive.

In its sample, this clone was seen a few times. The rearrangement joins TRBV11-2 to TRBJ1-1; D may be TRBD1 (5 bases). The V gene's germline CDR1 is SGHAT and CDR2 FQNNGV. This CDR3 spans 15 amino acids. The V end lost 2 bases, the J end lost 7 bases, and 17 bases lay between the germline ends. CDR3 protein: CASSLLPLTGNEAFF. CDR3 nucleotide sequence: TGTGCCAGCAGCTTACTACCCCTCACAGGTAATGAAGCTTTCTTT. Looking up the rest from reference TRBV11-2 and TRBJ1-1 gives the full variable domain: EAGVAQSPRYKIIEKRQSVAFWCNPISGHATLYWYQQILGQGPKLLIQFQNNGVVDDSQLPKDRFSAERLKGVDSTLKIQPAKLEDSAVYLCASSLLPLTGNEAFFGQGTRLTVV.

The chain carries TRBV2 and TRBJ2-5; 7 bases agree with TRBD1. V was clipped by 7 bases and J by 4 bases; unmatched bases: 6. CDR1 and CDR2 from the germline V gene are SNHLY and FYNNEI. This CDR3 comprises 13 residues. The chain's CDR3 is CASIGTVGETQYF. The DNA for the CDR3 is TGTGCCAGCATTGGGACAGTTGGAGAGACCCAGTACTTC.

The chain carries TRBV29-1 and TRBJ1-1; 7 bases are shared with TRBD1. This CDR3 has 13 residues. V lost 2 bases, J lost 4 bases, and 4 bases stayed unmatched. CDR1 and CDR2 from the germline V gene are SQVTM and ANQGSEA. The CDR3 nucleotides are TGCAGCGTTGAAAAGGGGGCAAGCACTGAAGCTTTCTTT. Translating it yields CSVEKGASTEAFF.

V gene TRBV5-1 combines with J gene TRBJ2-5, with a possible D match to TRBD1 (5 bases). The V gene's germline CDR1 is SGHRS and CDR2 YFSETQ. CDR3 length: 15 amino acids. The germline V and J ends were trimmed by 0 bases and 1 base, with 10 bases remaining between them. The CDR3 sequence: CASSLGPGLQETQYF. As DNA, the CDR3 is TGCGCCAGCAGCTTGGGCCCAGGGCTCCAAGAGACCCAGTACTTC.

In nucleotides, the CDR3 is TGTGCCAGCTCCCCCGGGGGGACGGTGAATCAGCCCCAGCATTTT. As protein: CASSPGGTVNQPQHF. V is TRBV7-3 and J is TRBJ1-5, with D possibly being TRBD1 (5 bases). Germline CDR1 SGHTA, CDR2 FQGTGA. The length of the CDR3 is 15 residues. V was cut by 8 bases and J by 4 bases, with 18 bases left in between.

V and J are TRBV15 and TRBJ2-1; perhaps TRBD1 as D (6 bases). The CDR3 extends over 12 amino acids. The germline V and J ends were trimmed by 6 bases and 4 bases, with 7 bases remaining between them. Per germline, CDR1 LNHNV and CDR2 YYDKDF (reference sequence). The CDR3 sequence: CATRGTYNEQFF. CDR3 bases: TGTGCCACCAGGGGGACATACAATGAGCAGTTCTTC.

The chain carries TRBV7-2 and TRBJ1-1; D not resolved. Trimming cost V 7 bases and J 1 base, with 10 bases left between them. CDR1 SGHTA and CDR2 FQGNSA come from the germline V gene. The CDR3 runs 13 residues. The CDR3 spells CASTPTANTEAFF. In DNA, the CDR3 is TGTGCCAGCACCCCTACAGCGAACACTGAAGCTTTCTTT.